One TCR beta chain is described in this entry. The sample belongs to a study of control samples from healthy donors and cancer patients. Germline lookup yields CDR1 SGHRS and CDR2 YFSETQ. Between the trimmed V and J ends, which lost 0 bases and 9 bases, there was a span of 7 bases. The CDR3 length is 12 residues. Sequencing was performed with immunoSEQ multiplex PCR; in TCRdb, only in-frame clones are kept and a portion is missing. The sample carries about 75,000 clones, around 94% recorded once. The genes are TRBV5-1 and TRBJ2-1; TRBD1 might be the D (6 bases). This receptor was taken from a woman between 40 and 50 years old in good health. Specimen: blood. DNA of the CDR3: TGCGCCAGCAGCTTGGGGGGGCCTGAGCAGTTCTTC. This translates into CASSLGGPEQFF.